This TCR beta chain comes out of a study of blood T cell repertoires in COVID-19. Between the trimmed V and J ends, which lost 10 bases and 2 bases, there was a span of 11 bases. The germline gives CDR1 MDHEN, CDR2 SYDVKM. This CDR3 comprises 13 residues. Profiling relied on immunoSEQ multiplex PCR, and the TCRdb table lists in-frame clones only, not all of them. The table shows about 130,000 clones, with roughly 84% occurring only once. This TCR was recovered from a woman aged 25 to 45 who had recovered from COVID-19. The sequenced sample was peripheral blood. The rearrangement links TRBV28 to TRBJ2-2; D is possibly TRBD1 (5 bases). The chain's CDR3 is CATQGVNTGELFF. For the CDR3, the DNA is TGTGCCACCCAAGGGGTAAACACCGGGGAGCTGTTTTTT.